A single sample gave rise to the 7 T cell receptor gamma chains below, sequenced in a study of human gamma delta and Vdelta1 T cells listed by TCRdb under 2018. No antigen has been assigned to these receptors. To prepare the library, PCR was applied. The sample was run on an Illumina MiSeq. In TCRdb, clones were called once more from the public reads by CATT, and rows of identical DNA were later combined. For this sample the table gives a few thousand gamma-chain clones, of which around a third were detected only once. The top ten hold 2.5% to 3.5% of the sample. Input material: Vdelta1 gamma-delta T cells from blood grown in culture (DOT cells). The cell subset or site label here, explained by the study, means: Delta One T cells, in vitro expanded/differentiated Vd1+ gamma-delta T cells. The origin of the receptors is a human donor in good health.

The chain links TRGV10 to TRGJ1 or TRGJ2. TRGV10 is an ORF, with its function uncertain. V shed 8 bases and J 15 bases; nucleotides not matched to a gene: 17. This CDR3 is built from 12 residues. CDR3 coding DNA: TGTGCTGCGTGGGATTTCCGGCGTCTGGGACTCTTT. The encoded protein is CAAWDFRRLGLF.

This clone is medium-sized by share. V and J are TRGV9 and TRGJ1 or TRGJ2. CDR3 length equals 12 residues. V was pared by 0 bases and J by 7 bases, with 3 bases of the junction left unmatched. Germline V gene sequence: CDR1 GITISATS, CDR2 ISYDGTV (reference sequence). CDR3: CALWEVRYKKLF. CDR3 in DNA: TGTGCCTTGTGGGAGGTGCGGTATAAGAAACTCTTT.

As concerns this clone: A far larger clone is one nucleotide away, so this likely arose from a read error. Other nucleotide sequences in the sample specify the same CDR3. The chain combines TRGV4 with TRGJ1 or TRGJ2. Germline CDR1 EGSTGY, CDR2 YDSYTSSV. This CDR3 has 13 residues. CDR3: CATWDGNYYKKLF. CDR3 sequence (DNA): TGTGCCACCTGGGACGGGAATTATTATAAGAAACTTTTT.

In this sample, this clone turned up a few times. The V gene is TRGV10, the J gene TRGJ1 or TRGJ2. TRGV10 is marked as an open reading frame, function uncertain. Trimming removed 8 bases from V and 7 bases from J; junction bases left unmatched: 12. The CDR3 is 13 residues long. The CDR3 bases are TGTGCTGCGTGGGATTATCTGGGATATAAGAAACTCTTT. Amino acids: CAAWDYLGYKKLF.

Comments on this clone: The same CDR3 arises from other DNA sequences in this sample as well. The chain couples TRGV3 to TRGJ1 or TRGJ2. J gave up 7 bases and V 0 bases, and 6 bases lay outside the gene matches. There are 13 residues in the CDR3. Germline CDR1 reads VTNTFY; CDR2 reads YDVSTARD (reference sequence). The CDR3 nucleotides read TGTGCCACCTGGGACAGGCTCGGATATAAGAAACTCTTT. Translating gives CATWDRLGYKKLF.

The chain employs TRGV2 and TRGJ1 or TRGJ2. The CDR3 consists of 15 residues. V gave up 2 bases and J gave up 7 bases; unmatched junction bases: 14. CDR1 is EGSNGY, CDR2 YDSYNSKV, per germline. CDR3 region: CATWDEPPLGYKKLF. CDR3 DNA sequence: TGTGCCACCTGGGACGAACCCCCTTTAGGGTATAAGAAACTCTTT.

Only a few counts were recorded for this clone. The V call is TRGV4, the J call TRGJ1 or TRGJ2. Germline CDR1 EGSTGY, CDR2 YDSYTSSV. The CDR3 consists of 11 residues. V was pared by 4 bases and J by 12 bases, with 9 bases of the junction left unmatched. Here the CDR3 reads CATWDGPRKLF. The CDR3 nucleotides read TGTGCCACCTGGGACGGGCCCCGGAAACTCTTT.